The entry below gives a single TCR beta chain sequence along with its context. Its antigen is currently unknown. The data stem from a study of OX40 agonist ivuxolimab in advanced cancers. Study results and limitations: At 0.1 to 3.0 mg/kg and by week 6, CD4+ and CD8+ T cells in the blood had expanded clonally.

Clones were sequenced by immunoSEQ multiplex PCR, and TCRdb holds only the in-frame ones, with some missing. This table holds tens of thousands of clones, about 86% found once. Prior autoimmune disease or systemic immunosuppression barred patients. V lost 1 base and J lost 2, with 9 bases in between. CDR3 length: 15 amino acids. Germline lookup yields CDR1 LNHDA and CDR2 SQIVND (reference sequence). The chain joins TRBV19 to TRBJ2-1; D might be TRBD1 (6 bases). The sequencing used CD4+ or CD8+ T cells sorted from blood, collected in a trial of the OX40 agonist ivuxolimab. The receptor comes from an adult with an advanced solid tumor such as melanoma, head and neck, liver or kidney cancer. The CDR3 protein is CASSIVEGAYNEQFF. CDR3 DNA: TGTGCCAGTAGTATAGTCGAGGGGGCCTACAATGAGCAGTTCTTC.